Below, 10 T cell receptor beta chains from the same sample are listed, as sequenced in a study of cytomegalovirus exposure and HLA in healthy donors. Both 60 Vbeta primers and 13 Jbeta primers went into the PCR. Data came from immunoSEQ multiplex PCR; TCRdb stores just in-frame clones and leaves some out. This table holds roughly 100,000 clones, about 70% found once. The sequenced sample consisted of PBMCs. These receptors all stem from a man in his fifties in good health and CMV-seropositive.

The rearrangement uses TRBV5-1 and TRBJ1-2; 9 bases agree with TRBD1. V lost 0 bases to trimming and J lost 5 bases; unmatched junction nucleotides: 8. The CDR3 has 16 amino acids. CDR1 is SGHRS, CDR2 YFSETQ, per germline. In DNA, the CDR3 is TGCGCCAGCAGCTTGGGGACAGGGGTCGTGGGGTATGGCTACACCTTC. This codes for CASSLGTGVVGYGYTF.

The rearrangement links TRBV5-5 to TRBJ1-1; possible D gene TRBD1, 5 bases. Trimming left V 2 bases short and J 5 bases short, with 10 bases between. The CDR3 has 13 amino acids. CDR1 is SGHKS and CDR2 is YYEKEE in the germline V gene (reference sequence). CDR3 bases: TGTGCCAGCAGCTTCGCCGGGGGAACTGAAGCTTTCTTT. Its protein product is CASSFAGGTEAFF.

V usage is TRBV19 and J usage is TRBJ1-2, with a tentative D call TRBD1 (6 bases). Per the germline V gene, CDR1 is LNHDA and CDR2 is SQIVND (reference sequence). The CDR3 has 13 amino acids. The germline V and J ends were trimmed by 10 bases and 2 bases, with 14 bases remaining between them. The DNA of the CDR3 is TGTGCCATCCCTTCTCAGGGGAACTATGGCTACACCTTC. Translation gives CAIPSQGNYGYTF.

The chain couples TRBV19 to TRBJ2-7; TRBD2 aligns across 10 bases. The CDR3 is 15 amino acids. J lost 4 bases, V lost 3 bases, and 6 bases had no gene match. Germline assignment: CDR1 LNHDA and CDR2 SQIVND (reference sequence). The CDR3 DNA is TGTGCCAGTAGTATGGGGACTAGCGATTATTACGAGCAGTACTTC. This encodes CASSMGTSDYYEQYF.

V usage is TRBV2 and J usage is TRBJ1-1; 10 nucleotides line up with TRBD1. From germline, CDR1 is SNHLY and CDR2 FYNNEI. J gave up 0 bases and V 8 bases, and 9 bases lay outside the gene matches. This CDR3 contains 16 residues. The CDR3 coding sequence is TGTGCCAGCCAGGACAGGGGGATAGGCATGAACACTGAAGCTTTCTTT. As protein: CASQDRGIGMNTEAFF.

The chain combines TRBV2 with TRBJ1-1, with D maybe TRBD1 (5 bases). V was clipped by 6 bases and J by 4 bases, with 9 bases between them. In germline, CDR1 is SNHLY, CDR2 FYNNEI. CDR3 size: 12 residues. The CDR3 bases are TGTGCCAGCAGCTCAGGGTCCACTGAAGCTTTCTTT. This encodes CASSSGSTEAFF.

J is TRBJ1-1 and V is TRBV6-6, with 7 positions matching TRBD1. CDR1 is MNHNY and CDR2 is SVGAGI in the germline V gene (reference sequence). V lost 5 bases to trimming and J lost 5 bases; unmatched junction nucleotides: 14. This CDR3 is built from 16 residues. The CDR3: CASSPRNRDSGTEAFF. The CDR3 DNA sequence: TGTGCCAGCAGTCCCCGAAACCGGGACAGTGGGACTGAAGCTTTCTTT.

This clone has just one count. The chain combines TRBV7-9 with TRBJ2-3, with 9 bases identical to TRBD1. The junction had 15 bases not matched to a gene; V was cut back by 5 bases and J by 0 bases. The germline V gene encodes CDR1 SEHNR and CDR2 FQNEAQ (reference sequence). The CDR3 contains 19 residues. CDR3 nucleotides: TGTGCCAGCAGCCGGGACAGGGCCTCCCCGGTGACTAGCACAGATACGCAGTATTTT. This encodes CASSRDRASPVTSTDTQYF. Based on the CDR3 plus reference TRBV7-9 and TRBJ2-3, the full variable domain is DTGVSQNPRHKITKRGQNVTFRCDPISEHNRLYWYRQTLGQGPEFLTYFQNEAQLEKSRLLSDRFSAERPKGSFSTLEIQRTEQGDSAMYLCASSRDRASPVTSTDTQYFGPGTRLTVL.

V and J are TRBV6-1 and TRBJ2-1; TRBD1 matches 9 bases. Germline values: CDR1 MNHNS, CDR2 SASEGT. Germline trimming cut 9 bases from V and 10 bases from J; bases unmatched to any gene: 13. CDR3 length equals 14 residues. CDR3: CASFRDRASGEQFF. CDR3 sequence (DNA): TGTGCCAGTTTCCGGGACAGGGCATCGGGAGAGCAGTTCTTC.

The chain joins TRBV6-1 to TRBJ2-3; 11 bases agree with TRBD1. Germline CDR1 and CDR2: MNHNS and SASEGT. The CDR3 spans 15 residues. The V and J ends lost 6 bases and 4 bases, in that order; junction bases with no gene match: 6. The CDR3 reads CASRRTGGISDTQYF. The CDR3 coding sequence is TGTGCCAGCAGAAGGACAGGGGGCATTTCAGATACGCAGTATTTT.